These T cell receptor beta chains were read from a single sample in a study of CD8+CD57+ T cells in acquired aplastic anemia. One entry per CDR3 protein results from TCRdb running MiXCR on the reads. This table has about 160,000 distinct CDR3 sequences, roughly 48% appearing once. Sequenced sample: sorted CD4+, CD8+, or CD8+CD57+ T cells (not recorded which) from PBMCs. The receptor set was obtained from a human donor with aplastic anemia. Both conserved end residues are part of each CDR3. D genes are given only for firm matches. The size field is filled for only some rows; it gives once, few, many or a size class.

j_gene: TRBJ2-7
abundance: -
d_gene: TRBD2
v_gene: TRBV29-1
CDR3nt: TGCAGCGTGACCGGACTAGCGATCTCCGAGCAGTACTTC
CDR3aa: CSVTGLAISEQYF

j_gene: TRBJ2-2
abundance: -
d_gene: -
v_gene: TRBV19
CDR3nt: TGTGCCAGTAACGTGGGGACCACCGGGGAGCTGTTTTTT
CDR3aa: CASNVGTTGELFF

j_gene: TRBJ2-7
abundance: many
d_gene: -
v_gene: TRBV9
CDR3nt: TGTGCCAGCAGCGTAGACGGGAGTGGCGGGATTACCGAGCAGTACTTC
CDR3aa: CASSVDGSGGITEQYF

j_gene: TRBJ2-2
abundance: -
d_gene: -
v_gene: TRBV7-2
CDR3nt: TGTGCCAGCAGCTTAGCGCCACTAGGGCCCGGGGAGCTGTTTTTT
CDR3aa: CASSLAPLGPGELFF

j_gene: TRBJ2-5
abundance: -
d_gene: -
v_gene: TRBV25-1
CDR3nt: TGTGCCAGCAGCCCAAAAGAGACCCAGTACTTC
CDR3aa: CASSPKETQYF

j_gene: TRBJ2-7
abundance: -
d_gene: -
v_gene: TRBV24-1
CDR3nt: TGTGCCACCAGTGATAAGGCCGAATCGTCTCCCTACGAGCAGTACTTC
CDR3aa: CATSDKAESSPYEQYF

j_gene: TRBJ2-5
abundance: -
d_gene: TRBD2
v_gene: TRBV5-1
CDR3nt: TGCGCCAGCAGCGGGGGGGACTACCAAGAGACCCAGTACTTC
CDR3aa: CASSGGDYQETQYF

j_gene: TRBJ1-1
abundance: -
d_gene: -
v_gene: TRBV25-1
CDR3nt: TGTGCCAGCACATCGCGGGGGGGACGTGAAGCTTTCTTT
CDR3aa: CASTSRGGREAFF

j_gene: TRBJ1-2
abundance: many
d_gene: -
v_gene: TRBV20-1
CDR3nt: TGCAGTGCTAGAGATGGTCCCAGGGATGGTGGAGTGCATGGCTACACCTTC
CDR3aa: CSARDGPRDGGVHGYTF

j_gene: TRBJ1-4
abundance: once
d_gene: TRBD1
v_gene: TRBV20-1
CDR3nt: TGCAGTGCTAGAAACCCGGACAGGGCGGGAAATGAAAAACTGTTTTTT
CDR3aa: CSARNPDRAGNEKLFF

j_gene: TRBJ2-1
abundance: -
d_gene: -
v_gene: TRBV4-1
CDR3nt: TGCGCCAGCAGCCAAATAGGGCTAACGGAGCTGGGGAATGAGCAGTTCTTC
CDR3aa: CASSQIGLTELGNEQFF

j_gene: TRBJ1-2
abundance: -
d_gene: TRBD1
v_gene: TRBV7-2
CDR3nt: TGTGCCAGCGGCCCAATAGTCCCAGGGGGTTATGGCTACACCTTC
CDR3aa: CASGPIVPGGYGYTF

j_gene: TRBJ1-5
abundance: -
d_gene: -
v_gene: TRBV19
CDR3nt: TGTGCCAGTAGTATGGTCCCCCAGGTACGCAATCAGCCCCAGCATTTT
CDR3aa: CASSMVPQVRNQPQHF

j_gene: TRBJ1-2
abundance: -
d_gene: -
v_gene: TRBV14
CDR3nt: TGTGCCAGCAGCCAAACGTTGTATGGCTACACCTTC
CDR3aa: CASSQTLYGYTF

j_gene: TRBJ2-5
abundance: once
d_gene: -
v_gene: TRBV5-1
CDR3nt: TGCGCCAGCAGCGGAACGGGACTGCCCGCGGAGACCCAGTACTTC
CDR3aa: CASSGTGLPAETQYF

j_gene: TRBJ2-7
abundance: -
d_gene: TRBD1
v_gene: TRBV7-3
CDR3nt: TGTGCCAGCAGCACAGGCGGGACAGGGTCCTACGAGCAGTACTTC
CDR3aa: CASSTGGTGSYEQYF

j_gene: TRBJ1-1
abundance: -
d_gene: -
v_gene: TRBV15
CDR3nt: TGTGCCACCAGCAGAGATCGTTTGAACACTGAAGCTTTCTTT
CDR3aa: CATSRDRLNTEAFF

j_gene: TRBJ2-5
abundance: -
d_gene: TRBD1
v_gene: TRBV2
CDR3nt: TGTGCCAGCAGGGCCGACAGGGGGCCCACAGAGACCCAGTACTTC
CDR3aa: CASRADRGPTETQYF

j_gene: TRBJ1-5
abundance: few
d_gene: -
v_gene: TRBV27
CDR3nt: TGTGCCAGCAGTCCCCCGGGGCGGGGACAGCCCCAGCATTTT
CDR3aa: CASSPPGRGQPQHF

j_gene: TRBJ2-3
abundance: many
d_gene: -
v_gene: TRBV4-3
CDR3nt: TGCGCCAGCAGCCCGATGAGCGGAACCCAAGATACGCAGTATTTT
CDR3aa: CASSPMSGTQDTQYF

j_gene: TRBJ2-1
abundance: many
d_gene: -
v_gene: TRBV19
CDR3nt: TGTGCCAGTAGTACGGCAGAGAGCTCCTACAATGAGCAGTTCTTC
CDR3aa: CASSTAESSYNEQFF

j_gene: TRBJ1-2
abundance: many
d_gene: -
v_gene: TRBV7-9
CDR3nt: TGTGCCAGCAGCTTACCGCCCCTCTATGGCTACACCTTC
CDR3aa: CASSLPPLYGYTF

j_gene: TRBJ1-5
abundance: -
d_gene: TRBD1
v_gene: TRBV15
CDR3nt: TGTGCCACCAGCAGCCCCGGACAGGGTGGCAATCAGCCCCAGCATTTT
CDR3aa: CATSSPGQGGNQPQHF

j_gene: TRBJ2-3
abundance: many
d_gene: -
v_gene: TRBV7-8
CDR3nt: TGTGCCAGCAGCTTACTCTGGGTCTCCGCCACAGATACGCAGTATTTT
CDR3aa: CASSLLWVSATDTQYF

j_gene: TRBJ1-5
abundance: -
d_gene: -
v_gene: TRBV2
CDR3nt: TGTGCCAGCAGCCAAGGGCCCCTCCCATACGATAGCAATCAGCCCCAGCATTTT
CDR3aa: CASSQGPLPYDSNQPQHF

j_gene: TRBJ1-2
abundance: -
d_gene: -
v_gene: TRBV10-3
CDR3nt: TGTGCCATCAGTGAGTCTCGCGACCTACCCTATGGCTACACCTTC
CDR3aa: CAISESRDLPYGYTF

j_gene: TRBJ2-7
abundance: once
d_gene: TRBD2
v_gene: TRBV20-1
CDR3nt: TGCAGTGCTAGGGAAACTAGCGGGGGACTAAGGAGCTCCTACGAGCAGTACTTC
CDR3aa: CSARETSGGLRSSYEQYF

j_gene: TRBJ2-3
abundance: once
d_gene: -
v_gene: TRBV29-1
CDR3nt: TGCAGCGTTGTGTTTACGAACGGGAATGAGCAGTATTTT
CDR3aa: CSVVFTNGNEQYF

j_gene: TRBJ1-2
abundance: -
d_gene: -
v_gene: TRBV2
CDR3nt: TGTGCCATCCCCTACGATGGCTACACCTTC
CDR3aa: CAIPYDGYTF

j_gene: TRBJ2-1
abundance: -
d_gene: TRBD1
v_gene: TRBV9
CDR3nt: TGTGCCAGCAGCGCCGGGACAGGGGGCCATGAGCAGTTCTTC
CDR3aa: CASSAGTGGHEQFF

j_gene: TRBJ2-5
abundance: many
d_gene: -
v_gene: TRBV11-2
CDR3nt: TGTGCCAGCAGCTTAGTCGGGGGGCGAGAGACCCAGTACTTC
CDR3aa: CASSLVGGRETQYF

j_gene: TRBJ2-7
abundance: -
d_gene: TRBD1
v_gene: TRBV15
CDR3nt: TGTGCCAGCAGCTTAGAGCCAGGGGGCTACGAGCAGTACTTC
CDR3aa: CASSLEPGGYEQYF

j_gene: TRBJ1-1
abundance: -
d_gene: -
v_gene: TRBV2
CDR3nt: TGTGCCAGCACCAGGCAAGGTGATGACACTGAAGCTTTCTTT
CDR3aa: CASTRQGDDTEAFF

j_gene: TRBJ2-3
abundance: -
d_gene: TRBD1
v_gene: TRBV5-1
CDR3nt: TGCGCCAGCAGCCACCGGACAGGGAGCACAGATACGCAGTATTTT
CDR3aa: CASSHRTGSTDTQYF

j_gene: TRBJ2-5
abundance: many
d_gene: TRBD2
v_gene: TRBV7-9
CDR3nt: TGTGCCAGCAGCTTACGGGCTAGCGGGACGGAGACCCAGTACTTC
CDR3aa: CASSLRASGTETQYF

j_gene: TRBJ2-1
abundance: -
d_gene: TRBD2
v_gene: TRBV11-3
CDR3nt: TGTGCCAGCAGCTTGAGCGGGAGGGTCGATGAGCAGTTCTTC
CDR3aa: CASSLSGRVDEQFF

j_gene: TRBJ2-2
abundance: few
d_gene: -
v_gene: TRBV11-2
CDR3nt: TGTGCCAGCAGCTTACTTCGGGAAGTCCCCGGGGAGCTGTTTTTT
CDR3aa: CASSLLREVPGELFF

j_gene: TRBJ2-7
abundance: -
d_gene: -
v_gene: TRBV10-2
CDR3nt: TGCGCCAGCAGTACAGGGATGTACGAGCAGTACTTC
CDR3aa: CASSTGMYEQYF

j_gene: TRBJ2-7
abundance: few
d_gene: -
v_gene: TRBV10-3
CDR3nt: TGTGCCATCAGTAACACAGGGCCTCCCTACGAGCAGTACTTC
CDR3aa: CAISNTGPPYEQYF

j_gene: TRBJ2-5
abundance: many
d_gene: TRBD2
v_gene: TRBV3-1
CDR3nt: TGTGCCAGCAGCCAAGCCCGGACTAGCGGAATACTCGTGGAGACCCAGTACTTC
CDR3aa: CASSQARTSGILVETQYF

j_gene: TRBJ2-2
abundance: -
d_gene: TRBD2
v_gene: TRBV5-1
CDR3nt: TGTGCCAGCAGTGACGGACTAGCGGACATTACCGGGGAGCTGTTTTTT
CDR3aa: CASSDGLADITGELFF

j_gene: TRBJ1-5
abundance: few
d_gene: -
v_gene: TRBV15
CDR3nt: TGTGCCACCAGCAGAAAACCAGGGTGGGATCAGCCCCAGCATTTT
CDR3aa: CATSRKPGWDQPQHF

j_gene: TRBJ2-7
abundance: many
d_gene: -
v_gene: TRBV4-3
CDR3nt: TGCGCCAGCAGCCAAGGGTTCCCTGGGGTCAGCTACGAGCAGTACTTC
CDR3aa: CASSQGFPGVSYEQYF

j_gene: TRBJ2-7
abundance: many
d_gene: TRBD2
v_gene: TRBV7-8
CDR3nt: TGTGCCAGCAGCTTAGACTCTAGCGGGAAGTACTACGAGCAGTACTTC
CDR3aa: CASSLDSSGKYYEQYF

j_gene: TRBJ1-2
abundance: -
d_gene: TRBD1
v_gene: TRBV29-1
CDR3nt: TGCAGCGGCGGCTCCTCGACAGGGAGCTATGGCTACACCTTC
CDR3aa: CSGGSSTGSYGYTF